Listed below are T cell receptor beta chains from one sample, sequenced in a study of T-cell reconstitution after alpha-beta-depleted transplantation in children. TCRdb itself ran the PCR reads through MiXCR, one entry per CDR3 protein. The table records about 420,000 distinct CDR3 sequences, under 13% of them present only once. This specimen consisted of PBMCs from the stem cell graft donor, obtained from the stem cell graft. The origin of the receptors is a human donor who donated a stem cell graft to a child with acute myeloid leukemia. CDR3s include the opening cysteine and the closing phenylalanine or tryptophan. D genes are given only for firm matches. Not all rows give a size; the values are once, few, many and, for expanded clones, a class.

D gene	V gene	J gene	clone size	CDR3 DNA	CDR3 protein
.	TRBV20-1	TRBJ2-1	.	TGCAGTGCTAGACCAAGGACCCTCAATGAGCAGTTCTTC	CSARPRTLNEQFF
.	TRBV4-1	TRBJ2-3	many	TGCGCCAGCAGCCAAGCTGCCGGGACAATCACAGATACGCAGTATTTT	CASSQAAGTITDTQYF
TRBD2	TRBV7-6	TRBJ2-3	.	TGTGCCAGCAGCCCTTTAGCGGGGGGGCCAGGGGCAGATACGCAGTATTTT	CASSPLAGGPGADTQYF
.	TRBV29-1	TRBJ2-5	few	TGCAGCGTTGATCCACACGAAGAGACCCAGTACTTC	CSVDPHEETQYF
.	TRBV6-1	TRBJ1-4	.	TGTGCCAGCAGTCGGGGGGAAGGATCAACTAATGAAAAACTGTTTTTT	CASSRGEGSTNEKLFF
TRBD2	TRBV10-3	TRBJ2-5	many	TGTGCCATCAGGAATGGGACTAGCGGGAAAGAGACCCAGTACTTC	CAIRNGTSGKETQYF
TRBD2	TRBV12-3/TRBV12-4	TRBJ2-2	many	TGTGCCAGCAGTAACGTAGCGGGGGGGCCTGGGAACACCGGGGAGCTGTTTTTT	CASSNVAGGPGNTGELFF
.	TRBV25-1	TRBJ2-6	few	TGTGCCAGCAGTGGGGACTCTGGGGCCAACGTCCTGACTTTC	CASSGDSGANVLTF
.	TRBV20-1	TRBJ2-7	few	TGCAGTGCTTGGGACACCCACTACGAGCAGTACTTC	CSAWDTHYEQYF
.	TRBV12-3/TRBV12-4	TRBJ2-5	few	TGTGCCAGCAGTTTAAATCTCAACCCGTCGTACCAAGAGACCCAGTACTTC	CASSLNLNPSYQETQYF
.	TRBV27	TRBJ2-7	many	TGTGCCAGCAGTTTAGGTGACGGACATTCCTACGAGCAGTACTTC	CASSLGDGHSYEQYF
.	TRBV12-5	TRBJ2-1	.	TGTGCTAGTGGTTTGGGCCCCAAGAACAATGAGCAGTTCTTC	CASGLGPKNNEQFF
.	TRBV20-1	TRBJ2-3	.	TGCAGTGCTACGGCAGGAACAGATACGCAGTATTTT	CSATAGTDTQYF
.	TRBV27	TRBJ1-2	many	TGTGCCAGCAGTTTAGAGGCAGGGGCGAACTATGGCTACACCTTC	CASSLEAGANYGYTF
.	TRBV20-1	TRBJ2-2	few	TGCAGTGCTAGATGGGGGAACACCGGGGAGCTGTTTTTT	CSARWGNTGELFF
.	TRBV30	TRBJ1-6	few	TGTGCCTGGAGGCGCCAAAGGGACCCTATTTCTTCACCCCTCCACTTT	CAWRRQRDPISSPLHF
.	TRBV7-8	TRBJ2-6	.	TGTGCCAGCAGCTTAGAGGCGGGGCCCCCCTCTGGGGCCAACGTCCTGACTTTC	CASSLEAGPPSGANVLTF
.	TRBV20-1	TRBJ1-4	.	TGCAGTGCCCGGGACGGGGGAGGTGAAAAACTGTTTTTT	CSARDGGGEKLFF
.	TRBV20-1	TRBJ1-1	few	TGCAGTGCTATACCCTTAACAGGCGTCCAAATGAACACTGAAGCTTTCTTT	CSAIPLTGVQMNTEAFF
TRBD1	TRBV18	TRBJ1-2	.	TGTGCCAGCTCACCGCCGGACAGGGGGAACTATGGCTACACCTTC	CASSPPDRGNYGYTF
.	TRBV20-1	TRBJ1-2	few	TGCAGTGCTAGACCGACTAACTATGGCTACACCTTC	CSARPTNYGYTF
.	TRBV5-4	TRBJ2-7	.	TGTGCCAGCAGCTTTGAGGAGGATACCTACGAGCAGTACTTC	CASSFEEDTYEQYF
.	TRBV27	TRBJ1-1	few	TGTGCCAGCAGTCCCTTAACAGGTAACACTGAAGCTTTCTTT	CASSPLTGNTEAFF
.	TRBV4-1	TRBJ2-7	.	TGCGCCAGCAGCCAAATCATAGGAGGCGAGCAGTACTTC	CASSQIIGGEQYF
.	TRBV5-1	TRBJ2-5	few	TGCGCCAGCAGCTTTACCGGACAGCAAGAGACCCAGTACTTC	CASSFTGQQETQYF
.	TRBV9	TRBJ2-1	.	TGTGCCAGCAGCGGACGGGTGGACAATGAGCAGTTCTTC	CASSGRVDNEQFF
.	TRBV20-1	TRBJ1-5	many	TGCAGTGCTAGTACCAATACAGGAAAAAATCAGCCCCAGCATTTT	CSASTNTGKNQPQHF
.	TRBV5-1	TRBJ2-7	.	TGCGCCAGCAGCTTGGTGGCAGGACACTCCTACGAGCAGTACTTC	CASSLVAGHSYEQYF
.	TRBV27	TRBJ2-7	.	TGTGCCAGCAGTAATCCAGCGAGCGGCACCTACGAGCAGTACTTC	CASSNPASGTYEQYF
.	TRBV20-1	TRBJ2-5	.	TGCAGTGCTAGAGATACGTCGGGAGAGACCCAGTACTTC	CSARDTSGETQYF
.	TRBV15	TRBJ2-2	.	TGTGCCACCTGCAGAGATCTGGGGTACACCGGGGAGCTGTTTTTT	CATCRDLGYTGELFF
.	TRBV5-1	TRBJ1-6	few	TGCGCCAGCAGCTTGACCGGGAGGGGTGATTCACCCCTCCACTTT	CASSLTGRGDSPLHF
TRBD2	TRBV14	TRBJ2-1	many	TGTGCCAGCAGCCCTGGACTAGCCTACAATGAGCAGTTCTTC	CASSPGLAYNEQFF
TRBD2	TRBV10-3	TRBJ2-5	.	TGTGCCATCAGAGCCCAGCTAGCGGGAGCCCAGTACTTC	CAIRAQLAGAQYF
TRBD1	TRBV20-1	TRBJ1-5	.	TGCAGTGCTAGGGACAGGGCGGAGCAGCCCCAGCATTTT	CSARDRAEQPQHF
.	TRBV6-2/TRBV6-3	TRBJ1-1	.	TGTGCCAGCAGGCTAACTACTATGAACACTGAAGCTTTCTTT	CASRLTTMNTEAFF
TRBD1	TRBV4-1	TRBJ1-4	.	TGCGCCAGCAGCCAAGCAAGGGGGACAGCTCAAAATGAAAAACTGTTTTTT	CASSQARGTAQNEKLFF
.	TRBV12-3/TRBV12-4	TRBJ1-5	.	TGTGCCAGCAGACTTGGGCAAAACAGCAATCAGCCCCAGCATTTT	CASRLGQNSNQPQHF
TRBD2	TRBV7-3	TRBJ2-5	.	TGTGCCAGCAGCTTAAGAGATAGCGGGAGTTCACCGGAGACCCAGTACTTC	CASSLRDSGSSPETQYF
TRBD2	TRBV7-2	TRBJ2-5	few	TGTGCCAGCACTTTCGGGAGGGCCGGGGAGACCCAGTACTTC	CASTFGRAGETQYF
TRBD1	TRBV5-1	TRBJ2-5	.	TGCGCCAGCAGCTTGGACCGGGACAGCCAAGAGACCCAGTACTTC	CASSLDRDSQETQYF
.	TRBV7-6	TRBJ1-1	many	TGTGCCAGCAGCCATGGACAGAACACTGAAGCTTTCTTT	CASSHGQNTEAFF
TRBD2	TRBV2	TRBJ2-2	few	TGTGCCAGCAGTGATGACGGACTAGCGGGGGAGAACACCGGGGAGCTGTTTTTT	CASSDDGLAGENTGELFF
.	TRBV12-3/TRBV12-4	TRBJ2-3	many	TGTGCCAGCAGTTTAAGGGGTGGGATCACAGATACGCAGTATTTT	CASSLRGGITDTQYF
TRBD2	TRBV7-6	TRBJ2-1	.	TGTGCCAGCAGCTTTCGGCCAAGGGGAGGGGCCTTAAACAATGAGCAGTTCTTC	CASSFRPRGGALNNEQFF
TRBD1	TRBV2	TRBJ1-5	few	TGTGCCAGCAGGAACAGGGGTTCGGCTAATCAGCCCCAGCATTTT	CASRNRGSANQPQHF
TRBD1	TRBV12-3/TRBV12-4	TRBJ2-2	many	TGTGCCAGCAGCCCCGACAGGGGGCGTGGGGAGCTGTTTTTT	CASSPDRGRGELFF
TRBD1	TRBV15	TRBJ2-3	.	TGTGCCACCAGCAGCACAGGGGACGCGAGTACAGATACGCAGTATTTT	CATSSTGDASTDTQYF
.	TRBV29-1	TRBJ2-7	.	TGCAGCGTTCGCCTAACATCCCCGAAAGGCGAGCAGTACTTC	CSVRLTSPKGEQYF
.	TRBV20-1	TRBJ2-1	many	TGCAGTGTACAGACAGTTTACAATGAGCAGTTCTTC	CSVQTVYNEQFF
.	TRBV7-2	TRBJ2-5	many	TGTGCCAGCAGCTGGCTAGAGACCCAGTACTTC	CASSWLETQYF
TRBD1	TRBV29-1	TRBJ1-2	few	TGCAGCGTTTCCCTCACAGGGGTAGCTGGCTACACCTTC	CSVSLTGVAGYTF
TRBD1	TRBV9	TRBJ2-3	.	TGTGCCAGCAGCCCAGATATCGACAGGGAAACAGATACGCAGTATTTT	CASSPDIDRETDTQYF
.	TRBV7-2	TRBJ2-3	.	TGTGCCAGCAGCCCAGACTACGCCACAGATACGCAGTATTTT	CASSPDYATDTQYF
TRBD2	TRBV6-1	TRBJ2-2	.	TGTGCCAGCAGTCCCCGGACAGGGAGGCTAGCGGGAGACACCGGGGAGCTGTTTTTT	CASSPRTGRLAGDTGELFF
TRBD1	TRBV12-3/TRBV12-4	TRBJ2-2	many	TGTGCCAGCACTAGGGGGGGGACAGGGGTCCTCCGAACCGGGGAGCTGTTTTTT	CASTRGGTGVLRTGELFF
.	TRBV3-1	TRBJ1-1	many	TGTGCCAGCAGTCGGATGGACAGAAGGAACACTGAAGCTTTCTTT	CASSRMDRRNTEAFF
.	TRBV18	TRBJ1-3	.	TGTGCCAGCTCACCAAACAACCGAAACACCATATATTTT	CASSPNNRNTIYF